Sequencing of this T cell receptor beta chain was carried out in a study of vaccination and CD4 T cells after COVID-19. About the research overall: Once diagnosed, patients had post-COVID samples drawn a median 101 days later (range 35 to 161). Overlapping SARS-CoV-2, HCoV-NL63, HCoV-OC43 and HCoV-229E spike peptides were used to stimulate cells.

Study-wide points: Convalescent patients' median share of reactive clones seen only post-vaccination was 80% to 90%.

Germline CDR1 reads SNHLY; CDR2 reads FYNNEI. Trimming shortened V by 5 bases and J by 7 bases, and 9 bases separated the two germline ends. The length of the CDR3 is 13 residues. The treatment denotes: roughly nine-day PBMC culture with coronavirus spike peptide pools or control peptides (ViraFEST assay). For ViraFEST, peptide pools expanded antigen-specific T cells, after which the TCRs were sequenced. Sequenced with the Oncomine TCR Beta short-read assay was DNA taken from cultured CD4+ T cells. TCRdb re-called the PCR reads through MiXCR, storing one row per CDR3 protein. The table has 11,000 or so distinct CDR3 sequences, about 42% seen once. A remark on this clonotype: Its antigen is undetermined.

V is TRBV2 and J is TRBJ1-6, with TRBD1 as a possible D gene (5 bases). The receptor was isolated from a human donor who had recovered from COVID-19. Sample: CD4+ T cells from blood, cultured in vitro. DNA of the CDR3: TGTGCCAGCAGTACAGGCCAAAATTCACCCCTCCACTTT. Translated: CASSTGQNSPLHF. The variable domain in full, completed from reference TRBV2 and TRBJ1-6, reads EPEVTQTPSHQVTQMGQEVILRCVPISNHLYFYWYRQILGQKVEFLVSFYNNEISEKSEIFDDQFSVERPDGSNFTLKIRSTKLEDSAMYFCASSTGQNSPLHFGNGTRLTVT.